One sample yielded the 25 T cell receptor beta chains listed below, sequenced in a study of T cell responses to AZD1222 COVID-19 vaccine. Repertoires were generated with immunoSEQ multiplex PCR, while TCRdb's copy carries only in-frame clones and drops some. The sample lists fewer than 200,000 clones; roughly nine tenths were seen once. This specimen consisted of peripheral blood, obtained on day 0 of AZD1222 vaccination. The origin of the receptors is an adult in good health.

This chain connects TRBV28 to TRBJ1-5; no clear D gene. Germline CDR1 and CDR2: MDHEN and SYDVKM. The V gene lost 3 bases and the J gene lost 7 bases, with 13 bases spanning the gap. The CDR3 length is 14 residues. The CDR3: CASSLKPERQPQHF. The DNA of the CDR3 is TGTGCCAGCAGTTTGAAGCCGGAGAGGCAGCCCCAGCATTTT.

V gene TRBV5-6 combines with J gene TRBJ1-1; TRBD1 might be the D (5 bases). The germline V gene has CDR1 SGHDT and CDR2 YYEEEE. Trimming took off 4 bases at V and 1 base at J, with 11 bases between the two ends. The CDR3 has 14 amino acids. CDR3 in DNA: TGTGCCAGCAGCGTGGGACCGAGGAACACTGAAGCTTTCTTT. Protein product: CASSVGPRNTEAFF.

The count of this clone is one. The chain uses TRBV2 and TRBJ2-1; 14 bases line up with TRBD2. Looked up from germline, CDR1 is SNHLY and CDR2 is FYNNEI. The V segment lost 5 bases and the J segment 7 bases; nucleotides outside the gene matches: 1. This CDR3 is built from 14 residues. Here the CDR3 reads CASSRLAGGNEQFF. CDR3 nucleotides: TGTGCCAGCAGTAGACTAGCGGGAGGGAATGAGCAGTTCTTC. Full variable domain (missing parts from reference TRBV2 and TRBJ2-1): EPEVTQTPSHQVTQMGQEVILRCVPISNHLYFYWYRQILGQKVEFLVSFYNNEISEKSEIFDDQFSVERPDGSNFTLKIRSTKLEDSAMYFCASSRLAGGNEQFFGPGTRLTVL.

This clone was detected once. The chain has TRBV7-2 and TRBJ1-5, with D perhaps TRBD1 (5 bases). This CDR3 region has 13 residues. V gave up 1 base and J gave up 11 bases, with 12 bases separating them. Germline CDR1 and CDR2: SGHTA and FQGNSA. In DNA form, the CDR3 reads TGTGCCAGCAGCTTAGAAGACAGCCGGGCCCAGCATTTT. It encodes CASSLEDSRAQHF.

The chain carries TRBV28 and TRBJ2-2, with no clear D. V was trimmed by 5 bases and J by 4 bases, leaving 8 bases between them. The CDR3 extends over 13 amino acids. The germline V gene has CDR1 MDHEN and CDR2 SYDVKM. The CDR3 DNA is TGTGCCAGCAGTATGTCGGGCACCGGGGAGCTGTTTTTT. Translation: CASSMSGTGELFF.

This chain uses TRBV19 with TRBJ1-1, with a weak D call TRBD1 (6 bases). CDR1 and CDR2 from the germline V gene are LNHDA and SQIVND (reference sequence). The CDR3 covers 13 residues. V was trimmed by 4 bases and J by 5 bases, leaving 11 bases between them. CDR3 sequence reads: CASSNRVGTEAFF. The DNA for the CDR3 is TGTGCCAGTAGTAACAGGGTAGGAACTGAAGCTTTCTTT.

V and J are TRBV7-2 and TRBJ1-4; the D is unclear. Trimming removed 5 bases at V and 5 bases at J, with 27 bases between. This CDR3 spans 19 amino acids. CDR1 and CDR2 (germline): SGHTA, FQGNSA. CDR3 sequence reads: CASSPRVSFGLTSNEKLFF. In nucleotides, the CDR3 is TGTGCCAGCAGCCCGAGAGTGAGTTTCGGTCTCACCTCAAATGAAAAACTGTTTTTT. The variable domain in full, with the rest retrieved from reference TRBV7-2 and TRBJ1-4, is GAGVSQSPSNKVTEKGKDVELRCDPISGHTALYWYRQSLGQGLEFLIYFQGNSAPDKSGLPSDRFSAERTGGSVSTLTIQRTQQEDSAVYLCASSPRVSFGLTSNEKLFFGSGTQLSVL.

The V gene is TRBV19, the J gene TRBJ1-1, with 7 bases lining up with TRBD1. Unmatched junction bases numbered 5, after V lost 4 bases and J lost 0 bases. The CDR3 loop spans 15 amino acids. Germline CDR1 and CDR2: LNHDA and SQIVND (reference sequence). Here the CDR3 reads CASSTYRGLNTEAFF. The DNA of the CDR3 is TGTGCCAGTAGTACCTACAGGGGATTGAACACTGAAGCTTTCTTT.

The gene calls are TRBV28 and TRBJ1-1; 7 bases are a match to TRBD1. CDR3 length: 13 residues. Losses at the gene ends were 8 bases for V and 1 base for J; bases not matched to a gene: 4. Germline CDR1 MDHEN, CDR2 SYDVKM. CDR3 amino acids: CASRQGKNTEAFF. The CDR3 region has the DNA TGTGCCAGCCGACAGGGAAAGAACACTGAAGCTTTCTTT.

The CDR3 sequence is CASSPGTADHEQYF. The CDR3 coding sequence is TGTGCCAGCTCTCCCGGGACTGCGGACCACGAGCAGTACTTC. V usage is TRBV18 and J usage is TRBJ2-7, with D perhaps TRBD2 (6 bases). Germline-derived CDR1 and CDR2 are KGHSH and LQKENI. Trimming removed 6 bases from V and 5 bases from J, with 17 bases in between. The CDR3 is 14 amino acids.

The chain links TRBV5-4 to TRBJ2-4, with TRBD2 identical over 8 bases. With 4 bases clipped from V and 3 bases from J, the junction kept 9 bases outside the gene matches. The V gene's germline CDR1 is SGHNT and CDR2 YYREEE (reference sequence). This CDR3 comprises 16 residues. The CDR3 DNA reads TGTGCCAGCAGCCGGGAGCGGGAGTTTGGCAAAAACATTCAGTACTTC. Translating it yields CASSREREFGKNIQYF. Together with reference TRBV5-4 and TRBJ2-4, the CDR3 gives the full variable domain: ETGVTQSPTHLIKTRGQQVTLRCSSQSGHNTVSWYQQALGQGPQFIFQYYREEENGRGNFPPRFSGLQFPNYSSELNVNALELDDSALYLCASSREREFGKNIQYFGAGTRLSVL.

The chain couples TRBV28 to TRBJ1-1; maybe TRBD1 (6 bases). V lost 3 bases, J lost 1 base, and 18 bases lay in between. The CDR3 is 17 residues long. Germline V lookup: CDR1 MDHEN, CDR2 SYDVKM. This CDR3 is CASSFSQGFTRNTEAFF. The CDR3 coding sequence is TGTGCCAGCAGTTTTAGCCAGGGGTTTACAAGGAACACTGAAGCTTTCTTT.

The V and J genes are TRBV6-2 or TRBV6-3 and TRBJ2-2; 8 nucleotides agree with TRBD1. The CDR3 runs to 16 residues. V lost 5 bases and J lost 5; bases outside the gene matches: 10. Per germline, CDR1 MNHEY and CDR2 SVGEGT. The CDR3: CASSLTGDALTGELFF. CDR3 coding DNA: TGTGCCAGCAGTCTGACAGGGGACGCCCTTACCGGGGAGCTGTTTTTT.

J is TRBJ1-1 and V is TRBV28, with TRBD1 identical over 7 bases. The CDR3 spans 16 residues. V lost 6 bases, J lost 2 bases, and 12 bases stayed unmatched. Germline V gives CDR1 MDHEN, CDR2 SYDVKM. Here the CDR3 DNA reads TGTGCCAGCAGCTCCCCTCCAGACAGGGTTAACACTGAAGCTTTCTTT. This sequence encodes CASSSPPDRVNTEAFF. Supplemented by reference TRBV28 and TRBJ1-1, the full variable domain reads DVKVTQSSRYLVKRTGEKVFLECVQDMDHENMFWYRQDPGLGLRLIYFSYDVKMKEKGDIPEGYSVSREKKERFSLILESASTNQTSMYLCASSSPPDRVNTEAFFGQGTRLTVV.

The chain links TRBV7-3 to TRBJ2-3, with D possibly matching TRBD2 (5 bases). The V end lost 4 bases, the J end lost 1 base, and 9 bases lay between the germline ends. Germline V CDR1 and CDR2: SGHTA, FQGTGA. The CDR3 contains 14 residues. The CDR3: CASSSARGTDTQYF. The CDR3 DNA is TGTGCCAGCAGCTCCGCGAGGGGCACAGATACGCAGTATTTT.

The chain is built from TRBV10-1 and TRBJ1-2, with unresolved D. This CDR3 has 13 amino acids. V was clipped by 4 bases and J by 0 bases, with 6 bases between them. Germline CDR1 is WNHNN and CDR2 is SYGVQD (reference sequence). CDR3 loop: CASSVSANYGYTF. DNA for the CDR3: TGCGCCAGCAGTGTTTCGGCTAACTATGGCTACACCTTC.

The chain is built from TRBV5-1 and TRBJ1-2; 9 bases align to TRBD1. CDR1 is SGHRS and CDR2 is YFSETQ in the germline V gene. Trimming took 4 bases from V and 6 from J; bases not matched to a gene: 7. This CDR3 has 14 residues. CDR3 coding DNA: TGCGCCAGCAGCATTACAGGGGGCGCCGATGGCTACACCTTC. It translates to CASSITGGADGYTF.

This clone was found a few times. V and J are TRBV30 and TRBJ2-7; perhaps D is TRBD1 or TRBD2 (6 bases each). The CDR3 is 12 amino acids. The germline CDR1 and CDR2 sequences are GTSNPN and SVGIG (reference sequence). The V end was cut by 1 base, the J end by 3 bases, with 7 bases between. This CDR3 is CAWSEGGYEQYF. The CDR3 nucleotides read TGTGCCTGGAGTGAGGGGGGCTACGAGCAGTACTTC.

This chain connects TRBV3-1 (or the pseudogene TRBV3-2) to TRBJ2-5, with 13 bases that match TRBD2. Per germline, CDR1 LGHDT and CDR2 YNNKEL (reference sequence). Trimming cost V 6 bases and J 1 base; bases outside gene matches: 5. This CDR3 spans 16 amino acids. The CDR3 region has the DNA TGTGCCAGCAGTAAGACTAGCGGGGGGTCCCAAGAGACCCAGTACTTC. Protein product: CASSKTSGGSQETQYF.

The chain combines TRBV9 with TRBJ2-1, with no clear D. Per the germline V gene, CDR1 is SGDLS and CDR2 is YYNGEE. With 3 bases removed from V and 0 bases from J, the gap between germline ends came to 10 bases. The CDR3 runs 15 residues. In DNA, the CDR3 is TGTGCCAGCAGCGCAGTTTCGAGCTCCTACAATGAGCAGTTCTTC. Its protein product is CASSAVSSSYNEQFF.

J is TRBJ1-4 and V is TRBV9; 7 bases fit TRBD1. V was pared by 3 bases and J by 5 bases, with 13 bases of the junction left unmatched. This CDR3 has 17 residues. Germline V gene lookup returns CDR1 SGDLS and CDR2 YYNGEE. The CDR3 DNA is TGTGCCAGCAGCGGGCCCCGACCGGGACAGCGGAATGAAAAACTGTTTTTT. Protein product: CASSGPRPGQRNEKLFF.

The chain links TRBV9 to TRBJ2-7, with 9 bases lining up with TRBD1. V lost 0 bases, J lost 4 bases, and 8 bases stayed unmatched. Germline lookup yields CDR1 SGDLS and CDR2 YYNGEE. This CDR3 spans 16 amino acids. The chain's CDR3 is CASSVEAGTGTYEQYF. The CDR3 DNA follows: TGTGCCAGCAGCGTAGAAGCCGGGACAGGGACGTACGAGCAGTACTTC.

The chain couples TRBV9 to TRBJ1-3, with a weak D call TRBD1 (5 bases). Trimming cost V 3 bases and J 2 bases, with 9 bases left between them. The CDR3 length is 14 residues. CDR1 and CDR2 from the germline V gene are SGDLS and YYNGEE. CDR3 sequence: CASSDIGAGNTIYF. The CDR3 DNA is TGTGCCAGCAGCGATATAGGGGCTGGAAACACCATATATTTT. The full variable domain, with the rest looked up from reference TRBV9 and TRBJ1-3, is DSGVTQTPKHLITATGQRVTLRCSPRSGDLSVYWYQQSLDQGLQFLIQYYNGEERAKGNILERFSAQQFPDLHSELNLSSLELGDSALYFCASSDIGAGNTIYFGEGSWLTVV.

The CDR3: CASTIHGGGTYEQYF. CDR3 DNA sequence: TGTGCCAGCACAATCCATGGGGGCGGGACCTACGAGCAGTACTTC. This chain links TRBV7-2 with TRBJ2-7; D possibly matches TRBD1 or TRBD2 (6 bases each). Trimming took 7 bases from V and 2 from J, leaving 18 bases between them. This CDR3 spans 15 amino acids. Germline V gene lookup returns CDR1 SGHTA and CDR2 FQGNSA.

This clone was counted between two and nine times. The V and J genes are TRBV6-4 and TRBJ2-3; 10 bases are shared with TRBD2. After removal of 0 bases from V and 4 bases from J, the junction contained 1 base not matched to a gene. CDR3 length: 15 amino acids. Germline CDR1 is MRHNA and CDR2 is SNTAGT. CDR3 coding DNA: TGTGCCAGCAGTGACTCAGCGGGGGGGCCAGATACGCAGTATTTT. Translating it yields CASSDSAGGPDTQYF.